This TCR beta chain was sequenced during a study of shared clonotypes between healthy human individuals. The junction had 1 base not matched to a gene; V was cut back by 3 bases and J by 1 base. CDR3 length equals 15 residues. CDR1 is LGHNA and CDR2 is YSLEER in the germline V gene. Sequencing used immunoSEQ multiplex PCR; TCRdb keeps in-frame clones, though not all of them. The data contain about 1.5 million clones, around 98% of them singletons. The receptor's source is a man aged 25-45 years in good health. The sequenced sample was naive CD4+ T cells sorted from blood. The subset was: CD45RA+ positively selected. This sequence joins TRBV4-3 and TRBJ2-3; 10 bases match TRBD2. CDR3 DNA: TGCGCCAGCAGCCACGGGACTAGCGGCACAGATACGCAGTATTTT. Translating gives CASSHGTSGTDTQYF.